The 22 T cell receptor beta chains given below trace back to one sample, sequenced in a study of T cells in Graves' hyperthyroidism and ophthalmopathy. From RNA transcripts, TCR beta CDR3 regions were amplified. The HTBI primer set served for first-round RT-PCR of the TCR CDR3. Each CDR3 protein gets one entry after TCRdb re-called the multiplex PCR reads with MiXCR. Found here are approximately 620,000 distinct CDR3 sequences, about 14% of them singletons; the top ten hold 5.5% to 7.5%. The sequenced sample was blood. The receptors come from a woman in her twenties or thirties with Graves' hyperthyroidism that later progressed to Graves' ophthalmopathy.

This clonotype occurred a few times. This chain connects TRBV6-5 to TRBJ1-4; TRBD1 aligns across 8 bases. This CDR3 has 18 amino acids. The germline V gene has CDR1 MNHEY and CDR2 SVGAGI. V dropped 4 bases and J dropped 0; count of bases not matched to a gene: 10. The CDR3 DNA is TGTGCCAGCAGTTCCGCGGACAGGGAATTTGCAACTAATGAAAAACTGTTTTTT. This gives the protein CASSSADREFATNEKLFF.

Ten or more counts support this clonotype. The J gene is TRBJ1-3, the V gene TRBV20-1; tentatively, D is TRBD1 (5 bases). The germline V and J ends were trimmed by 6 bases and 4 bases, with 16 bases remaining between them. Germline lookup yields CDR1 DFQATT and CDR2 SNEGSKA (reference sequence). This CDR3 is 14 amino acids long. The CDR3 DNA follows: TGCAGTGCAGGGACCAGGGCGGGCGGAAACACCATATATTTT. Translating gives CSAGTRAGGNTIYF.

This clonotype came up many times. V gene TRBV10-3 combines with J gene TRBJ1-2; no clear D gene. The CDR3 is 14 residues long. V dropped 8 bases and J dropped 4 bases, with 17 bases sitting between them. CDR1 and CDR2 from the germline V gene are ENHRY and SYGVKD. This chain's CDR3 is CAIVDPGISYGYTF. The CDR3 DNA is TGTGCCATCGTAGATCCGGGAATAAGCTATGGCTACACCTTC.

The chain uses TRBV2 and TRBJ2-4; TRBD1 matches 7 bases. The CDR3 covers 13 residues. The germline V gene encodes CDR1 SNHLY and CDR2 FYNNEI. V dropped 4 bases and J dropped 8; count of bases not matched to a gene: 5. The CDR3: CASSGQGIDIQYF. As DNA, the CDR3 is TGTGCCAGCAGTGGACAGGGTATAGACATTCAGTACTTC.

This clonotype appeared many times. The chain joins TRBV6-5 to TRBJ1-5, with D hard to call. The V gene's germline CDR1 is MNHEY and CDR2 SVGAGI. Trimming removed 2 bases at V and 1 base at J, with 6 bases between. This CDR3 has 14 residues. The CDR3: CASSYGQSNQPQHF. CDR3 nucleotides: TGTGCCAGCAGTTACGGGCAGAGCAATCAGCCCCAGCATTTT.

CDR3: CASSLQGDGANVLTF. The DNA for the CDR3 is TGCGCCAGCAGCTTGCAGGGAGACGGGGCCAACGTCCTGACTTTC. The chain joins TRBV5-1 to TRBJ2-6, with D perhaps being TRBD1 or TRBD2 (5 bases each). This CDR3 has 15 amino acids. With 1 base removed from V and 4 bases from J, the gap between germline ends came to 9 bases. The germline CDR1 and CDR2 sequences are SGHRS and YFSETQ.

This clonotype was counted ten times or more. This chain joins TRBV7-2 and TRBJ1-2; 9 bases are a match to TRBD1. The germline V gene has CDR1 SGHTA and CDR2 FQGNSA. This CDR3 is built from 19 residues. V shed 4 bases, J shed 0 bases, and the junction held 15 bases outside the gene matches. The CDR3: CASSSQSLQGAQTNYGYTF. CDR3 DNA sequence: TGTGCCAGCAGCTCCCAGAGCCTACAGGGGGCGCAAACTAACTATGGCTACACCTTC.

This clonotype was recorded a few times. V usage is TRBV29-1 and J usage is TRBJ1-5, with D uncertain. With 2 bases removed from V and 3 bases from J, the gap between germline ends came to 17 bases. The V gene's germline CDR1 is SQVTM and CDR2 ANQGSEA. The CDR3 runs 16 residues. The CDR3 region has the DNA TGCAGCGTTGAATGGTCAGGTTCCTCCCCCAATCAGCCCCAGCATTTT. Protein sequence: CSVEWSGSSPNQPQHF. Full variable domain (missing parts from reference TRBV29-1 and TRBJ1-5): SAVISQKPSRDICQRGTSLTIQCQVDSQVTMMFWYRQQPGQSLTLIATANQGSEATYESGFVIDKFPISRPNLTFSTLTVSNMSPEDSSIYLCSVEWSGSSPNQPQHFGDGTRLSIL.

The chain has TRBV13 and TRBJ2-6; 7 positions match TRBD1. This CDR3 is built from 17 residues. Germline loops: CDR1 PRHDT, CDR2 FYEKMQ (reference sequence). V dropped 8 bases and J dropped 0; count of bases not matched to a gene: 10. This CDR3 is CASETGATVSGANVLTF. CDR3 nucleotide sequence: TGTGCCAGCGAAACAGGGGCAACGGTCTCTGGGGCCAACGTCCTGACTTTC.

This clonotype has a count of ten or more. The chain recombines TRBV30 with TRBJ1-2, with D possibly being TRBD1 (6 bases). Trimming stripped 5 bases from V and 2 bases from J, with 12 bases between. The CDR3 spans 13 residues. CDR1 is GTSNPN and CDR2 is SVGIG in the germline V gene (reference sequence). CDR3 sequence: CAWAQGLNYGYTF. The CDR3, as DNA: TGTGCCTGGGCACAGGGTTTAAACTATGGCTACACCTTC.

This clonotype came up a few times. This may come from a read error, since a much larger clone is one base off. The chain employs TRBV28 and TRBJ2-7; perhaps TRBD2 as D (5 bases). Trimming shortened V by 3 bases and J by 9 bases, and 15 bases separated the two germline ends. The CDR3 sequence is 13 residues long. CDR1 and CDR2 (germline): MDHEN, SYDVKM. CDR3 amino acids: CASSLPDPAGQYF. The CDR3 nucleotides read TGTGCCAGCAGTTTGCCGGACCCCGCGGGGCAGTACTTC.

On this clonotype: A much larger clonotype is one base distant, so this may be a read error. This chain connects TRBV7-2 to TRBJ2-3; the match to TRBD2 covers 8 bases. Germline-derived CDR1 and CDR2 are SGHTA and FQGNSA. The CDR3 is 16 residues long. CDR3 sequence (DNA): TGTGCCAGCAGGTGGCTAGCGGGCGGTCTCACAGATACGCAGGATTTT. It encodes CASRWLAGGLTDTQDF.

Notes on this clonotype: This clone may be a read error of a much larger clone one base away. The CDR3 carries no conserved terminal phenylalanine or tryptophan, so it likely arises from a read error. The rearrangement uses TRBV20-1 and TRBJ1-2; no clear D gene. Between the trimmed V and J ends, which lost 1 base and 0 bases, there was a span of 9 bases. The CDR3 totals 14 residues. Germline V gene sequence: CDR1 DFQATT, CDR2 SNEGSKA (reference sequence). This CDR3 is CSARVRAPNYGYTV. For the CDR3, the DNA is TGCAGTGCTAGAGTCCGGGCCCCTAACTATGGCTACACCGTC.

This clonotype has a handful of counts. The chain is built from TRBV10-3 and TRBJ2-7, with 7 bases identical to TRBD2. CDR3 length: 12 residues. V lost 8 bases to trimming and J lost 5 bases; unmatched junction nucleotides: 6. Looked up from germline, CDR1 is ENHRY and CDR2 is SYGVKD. The CDR3: CAIGTKVNEQYF. CDR3 DNA sequence: TGTGCCATCGGGACTAAGGTCAACGAGCAGTACTTC.

This clonotype was found a few times. The chain joins TRBV7-9 to TRBJ2-3; unclear D gene. The germline V and J ends were trimmed by 8 bases and 2 bases, with 5 bases remaining between them. The V gene's germline CDR1 is SEHNR and CDR2 FQNEAQ (reference sequence). The CDR3 sequence is 11 residues long. CDR3 region: CASAATDTQYF. CDR3 in DNA: TGTGCCAGCGCGGCCACAGATACGCAGTATTTT.

This clonotype was counted at least ten times. The rearrangement uses TRBV11-2 and TRBJ2-7, with D tentatively TRBD2 (5 bases). CDR1 is SGHAT, CDR2 FQNNGV, per germline. The V and J ends lost 1 base and 2 bases respectively, with 12 bases between them. The CDR3 runs to 15 residues. The CDR3 sequence: CASSLGQVLAYEQYF. The CDR3 nucleotides are TGTGCCAGCAGCTTAGGGCAGGTACTAGCCTACGAGCAGTACTTC.

This clonotype appeared many times. V usage is TRBV27 and J usage is TRBJ2-2; either TRBD1 or TRBD2 may supply D (5 bases each). There are 15 residues in the CDR3. Germline assignment: CDR1 MNHEY and CDR2 SMNVEV (reference sequence). The V end was cut by 4 bases, the J end by 3 bases, with 12 bases between. This CDR3 is CASSYRDGDTGELFF. CDR3 DNA: TGTGCCAGCAGTTACCGGGACGGAGACACCGGGGAGCTGTTTTTT.

Ten or more counts support this clonotype. The chain joins TRBV29-1 to TRBJ2-1, with a possible D match to TRBD2 (6 bases). The ends were cut back, 4 bases at V and 7 bases at J, with 14 bases in the middle. This CDR3 contains 13 residues. Germline values: CDR1 SQVTM, CDR2 ANQGSEA. The CDR3 sequence is CSVAGRLSNEQFF. In DNA form, the CDR3 reads TGCAGCGTTGCTGGGAGGCTGTCAAATGAGCAGTTCTTC.

In this sample, this clonotype turned up a few times. V is TRBV10-1 and J is TRBJ2-1, with TRBD2 matching 9 bases. CDR3 length equals 16 residues. Unmatched junction bases numbered 6, after V lost 0 bases and J lost 6 bases. The germline CDR1 and CDR2 sequences are WNHNN and SYGVQD (reference sequence). The CDR3 is CASSESSGLASNEQFF. CDR3 nucleotide sequence: TGCGCCAGCAGTGAGTCGTCGGGACTAGCTAGCAATGAGCAGTTCTTC.

This clonotype has a count of ten or more. The chain couples TRBV12-5 to TRBJ2-5; 7 bases match TRBD1. The CDR3 loop spans 14 amino acids. Trimming cost V 4 bases and J 2 bases; bases outside gene matches: 4. CDR1 is LGHNT, CDR2 FRNRAP, per germline. CDR3 loop: CASGSGGWQETQYF. In nucleotides, the CDR3 is TGTGCTAGTGGTTCAGGGGGTTGGCAAGAGACCCAGTACTTC.

This clonotype was seen only a few times. The rearrangement links TRBV19 to TRBJ2-5; D possibly matches TRBD1 or TRBD2 (5 bases each). The CDR3 sequence is 15 residues long. Between the trimmed V and J ends, which lost 4 bases and 2 bases, there was a span of 14 bases. Germline-derived CDR1 and CDR2 are LNHDA and SQIVND (reference sequence). Written as DNA, the CDR3 is TGTGCCAGTAGTACGCAGGGAGTGAGTCAAGAGACCCAGTACTTC. This sequence encodes CASSTQGVSQETQYF.

The chain has TRBV11-2 and TRBJ2-5; 8 positions agree with TRBD1. The trim removed 5 bases at V and 5 bases at J, leaving 7 bases unmatched. The CDR3 totals 14 residues. Germline assignment: CDR1 SGHAT and CDR2 FQNNGV. Here the CDR3 reads CASSKDRVFETQYF. The DNA of the CDR3 is TGTGCCAGCAGCAAGGACAGGGTGTTTGAGACCCAGTACTTC.